Shown below are 9 T cell receptor beta chains from a single sample sequenced in a study of blood T cells in healthy people across ages. A second PCR, run for roughly 7 to 12 cycles, used a sample-barcoded 5' primer plus a J-beta primer mix. TCRdb re-called the 5' RACE reads through MiXCR, storing one row per CDR3 protein. The data contain some 1.6 million distinct CDR3 sequences, around 36% of them singletons. Sequencing input: blood. The receptors were gathered from a young woman in good health.

The chain couples TRBV28 to TRBJ2-1; a possible D gene is TRBD2 (6 bases). Per the germline V gene, CDR1 is MDHEN and CDR2 is SYDVKM. Trimming took 6 bases from V and 9 from J, leaving 21 bases between them. The CDR3 is made up of 15 amino acids. The chain's CDR3 is CASSPPSAGRIEQFF. The CDR3, as DNA: TGTGCCAGCAGCCCTCCTAGCGCGGGTCGTATTGAGCAGTTCTTC.

J is TRBJ2-7 and V is TRBV21-1; the DNA was not used to check the table's D call, TRBD2. TRBV21-1 is tagged as a pseudogene. The CDR3 covers 16 residues. The CDR3 DNA reads as TGTGCCAGCAGCATTTTAGCGGGGGCCCATTCCTACGAGCAGTACTTC. Translated: CASSILAGAHSYEQYF.

This clonotype was seen many times. The gene calls are TRBV6-6 and TRBJ2-1; 11 bases are a match to TRBD1. The ends lost 6 bases at V and 6 bases at J; junction bases unmatched: 4. The germline V gene has CDR1 MNHNY and CDR2 SVGAGI (reference sequence). The CDR3 contains 14 residues. The CDR3, as DNA: TGTGCCAGCAGAGCCGGGACAGGGGGCAATGAGCAGTTCTTC. Translated, it gives CASRAGTGGNEQFF.

Worth noting for this clonotype: This may arise from a read error, as a much more abundant clone is one base away. The V call is TRBV6-1, the J call TRBJ2-1; no clear D gene. The germline V gene has CDR1 MNHNS and CDR2 SASEGT. Between the trimmed V and J ends, which lost 7 bases and 0 bases, there was a span of 7 bases. The CDR3 spans 13 residues. For the CDR3, the DNA is TGTGCCAGCACTCAGAGCTCCTACAATGAGCAGTTCTTC. Protein sequence: CASTQSSYNEQFF.

This clonotype came up a few times. This chain joins TRBV12-3 or TRBV12-4 and TRBJ2-1; D might be TRBD1 (5 bases). This CDR3 comprises 16 residues. The germline V and J ends were trimmed by 1 base and 7 bases, with 17 bases remaining between them. The chain's CDR3 is CASSLVGALARNEQFF. The CDR3 region has the DNA TGTGCCAGCAGTTTAGTAGGGGCACTGGCAAGAAATGAGCAGTTCTTC.

The chain joins TRBV5-1 to TRBJ2-2; D tentatively fits TRBD1 or TRBD2 (5 bases each). V was trimmed by 2 bases and J by 5 bases, leaving 10 bases between them. CDR1 and CDR2 from the germline V gene are SGHRS and YFSETQ. The CDR3 spans 14 residues. As DNA, the CDR3 is TGCGCCAGCAGCTTTTCTTGGGGGACCGGGGAGCTGTTTTTT. Translation gives CASSFSWGTGELFF.

The chain links TRBV12-5 to TRBJ2-3; D is undetermined. Germline CDR1 is LGHNT and CDR2 is FRNRAP. This CDR3 spans 12 amino acids. V was clipped by 5 bases and J by 7 bases, with 10 bases between them. CDR3 DNA: TGTGCTAGTGGTCTAAGCCTCCATACGCAGTATTTT. This translates into CASGLSLHTQYF.

In this sample, this clonotype turned up a few times. The rearrangement links TRBV28 to TRBJ1-5; D may be TRBD1 (6 bases). Germline V gene lookup returns CDR1 MDHEN and CDR2 SYDVKM. Trimming cost V 6 bases and J 4 bases, with 16 bases left between them. The CDR3 is 15 amino acids. Here the CDR3 reads CASSLGGAANQPQHF. The CDR3 nucleotides are TGTGCCAGCAGCCTAGGGGGGGCGGCAAATCAGCCCCAGCATTTT.

The chain joins TRBV20-1 to TRBJ1-1, with D perhaps TRBD1 (6 bases). Germline-derived CDR1 and CDR2 are DFQATT and SNEGSKA (reference sequence). This CDR3 contains 13 residues. The CDR3 DNA is TGCACCCTGACCGGGACAATGAACACTGAAGCTTTCTTT. Amino acids: CTLTGTMNTEAFF.